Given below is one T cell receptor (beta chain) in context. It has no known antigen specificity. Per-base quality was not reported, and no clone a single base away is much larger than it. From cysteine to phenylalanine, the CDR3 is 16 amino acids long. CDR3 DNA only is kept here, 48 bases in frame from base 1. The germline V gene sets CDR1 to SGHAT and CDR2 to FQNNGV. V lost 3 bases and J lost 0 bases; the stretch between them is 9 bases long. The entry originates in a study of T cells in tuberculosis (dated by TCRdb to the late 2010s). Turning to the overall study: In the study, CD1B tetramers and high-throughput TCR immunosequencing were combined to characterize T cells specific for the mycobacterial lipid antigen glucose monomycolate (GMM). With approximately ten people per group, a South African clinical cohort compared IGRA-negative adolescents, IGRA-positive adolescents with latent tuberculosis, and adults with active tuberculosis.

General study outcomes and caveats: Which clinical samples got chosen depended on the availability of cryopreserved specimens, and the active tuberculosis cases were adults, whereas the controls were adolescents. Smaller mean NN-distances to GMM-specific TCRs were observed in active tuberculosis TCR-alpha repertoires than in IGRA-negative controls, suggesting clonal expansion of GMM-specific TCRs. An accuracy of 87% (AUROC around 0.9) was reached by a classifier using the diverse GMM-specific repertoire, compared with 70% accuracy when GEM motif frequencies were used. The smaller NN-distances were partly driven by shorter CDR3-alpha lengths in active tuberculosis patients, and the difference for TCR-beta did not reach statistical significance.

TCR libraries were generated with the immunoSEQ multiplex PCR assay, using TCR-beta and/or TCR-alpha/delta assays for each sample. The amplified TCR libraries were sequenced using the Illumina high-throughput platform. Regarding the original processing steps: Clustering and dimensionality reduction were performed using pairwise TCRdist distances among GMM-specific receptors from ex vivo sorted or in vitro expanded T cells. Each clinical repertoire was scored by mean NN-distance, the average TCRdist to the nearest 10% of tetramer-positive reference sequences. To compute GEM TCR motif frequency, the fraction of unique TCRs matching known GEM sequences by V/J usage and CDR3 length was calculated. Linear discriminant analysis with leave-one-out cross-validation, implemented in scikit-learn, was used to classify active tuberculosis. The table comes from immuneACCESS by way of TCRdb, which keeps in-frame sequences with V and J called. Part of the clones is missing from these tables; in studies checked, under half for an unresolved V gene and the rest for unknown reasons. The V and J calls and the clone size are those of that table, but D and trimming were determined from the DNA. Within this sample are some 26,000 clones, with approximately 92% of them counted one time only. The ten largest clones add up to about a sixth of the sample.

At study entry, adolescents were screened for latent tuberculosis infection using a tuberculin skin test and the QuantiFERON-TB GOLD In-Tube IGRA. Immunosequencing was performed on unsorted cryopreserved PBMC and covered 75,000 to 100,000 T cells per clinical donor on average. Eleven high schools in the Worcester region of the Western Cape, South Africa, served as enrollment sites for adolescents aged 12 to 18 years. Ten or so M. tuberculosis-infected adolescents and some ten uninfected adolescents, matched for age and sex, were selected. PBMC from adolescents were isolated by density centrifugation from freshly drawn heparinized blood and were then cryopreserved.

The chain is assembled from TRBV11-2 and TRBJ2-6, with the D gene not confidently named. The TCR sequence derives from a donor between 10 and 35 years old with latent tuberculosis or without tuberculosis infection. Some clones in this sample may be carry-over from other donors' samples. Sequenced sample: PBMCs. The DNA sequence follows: TGTGCCAGCAGCTTTTCCTCCTTCTCTGGGGCCAACGTCCTGACTTTC. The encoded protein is CASSFSSFSGANVLTF.